Shown below are 30 T cell receptor beta chains from a single sample sequenced in a study of OX40 agonist ivuxolimab in advanced cancers. The method was immunoSEQ multiplex PCR; TCRdb's version includes in-frame clones alone and lacks a portion of them. The data show over 65,000 clones, with 70% to 90% seen just once and just under 2% held by the top ten. Source: CD4+ or CD8+ T cells sorted from blood, taken in a trial of the OX40 agonist ivuxolimab. All receptors derive from an adult with an advanced solid tumor such as melanoma, head and neck, liver or kidney cancer.

The chain links TRBV28 to TRBJ1-2; D call uncertain. The CDR3 is 13 amino acids. Trimming shortened V by 5 bases and J by 1 base, and 8 bases separated the two germline ends. Germline V lookup: CDR1 MDHEN, CDR2 SYDVKM. The CDR3 is CASSSGLNYGYTF. CDR3 DNA: TGTGCCAGCAGTAGCGGACTTAACTATGGCTACACCTTC.

The rearrangement links TRBV4-3 to TRBJ1-6; TRBD1 aligns across 7 bases. The CDR3 has 15 residues. Germline assignment: CDR1 LGHNA and CDR2 YSLEER. The V segment lost 1 base and the J segment 9 bases; nucleotides outside the gene matches: 6. The CDR3: CASSQGARTGSPLHF. DNA of the CDR3: TGCGCCAGCAGCCAAGGCGCCAGGACAGGTTCACCCCTCCACTTT.

The count of this clone is one. This chain joins TRBV5-1 and TRBJ2-5; D ambiguous. The CDR3 is 15 amino acids. Trimming stripped 1 base from V and 5 bases from J, with 15 bases between. From germline, CDR1 is SGHRS and CDR2 YFSETQ. The DNA of the CDR3 is TGCGCCAGCAGCTTGACGTCCAGGCAGGAGGAGACCCAGTACTTC. Its protein is CASSLTSRQEETQYF.

This chain links TRBV10-3 with TRBJ1-1; no clear D gene. V lost 10 bases, J lost 2 bases, and 11 bases lay in between. CDR1 and CDR2 (germline): ENHRY, SYGVKD. The CDR3 length is 12 residues. CDR3 region: CATMDGNTEAFF. The CDR3 nucleotides read TGTGCCACTATGGACGGAAACACTGAAGCTTTCTTT.

V and J are TRBV5-6 and TRBJ2-3; possibly TRBD1 for D (7 bases). V was cut by 2 bases and J by 0 bases, with 13 bases left in between. Per germline, CDR1 SGHDT and CDR2 YYEEEE. CDR3 size: 16 residues. In nucleotides, the CDR3 is TGTGCCAGCAGCTTAAAGGAGGGGGCTAGCACAGATACGCAGTATTTT. As protein: CASSLKEGASTDTQYF.

The CDR3 nucleotides are TGTGCCAGCAGCTTAGCGGGACAGAAAGAGACCCAGTACTTC. It encodes CASSLAGQKETQYF. The chain employs TRBV7-3 and TRBJ2-5; tentatively, D is TRBD1 (7 bases). From germline, CDR1 is SGHTA and CDR2 FQGTGA. The CDR3 consists of 14 residues. The V and J ends lost 2 bases and 3 bases respectively, with 10 bases between them. Combining the CDR3 with reference TRBV7-3 and TRBJ2-5 gives the whole variable domain GAGVSQTPSNKVTEKGKYVELRCDPISGHTALYWYRQSLGQGPEFLIYFQGTGAADDSGLPNDRFFAVRPEGSVSTLKIQRTERGDSAVYLCASSLAGQKETQYFGPGTRLLVL.

This clone was picked up one time. The rearrangement uses TRBV10-2 and TRBJ1-1, with D tentatively TRBD1 (6 bases). V lost 1 base and J lost 4, with 7 bases in between. Germline loops: CDR1 WSHSY, CDR2 SAAADI. The CDR3 sequence is 13 residues long. The CDR3 loop reads CASSEYRVTEAFF. The CDR3 DNA reads TGCGCCAGCAGTGAGTACAGGGTCACTGAAGCTTTCTTT.

The chain links TRBV29-1 to TRBJ2-5; no reliable D call. Trimming took off 3 bases at V and 0 bases at J, with 8 bases between the two ends. CDR3 length: 13 residues. Germline V gene lookup returns CDR1 SQVTM and CDR2 ANQGSEA. The CDR3 DNA reads as TGCAGCGTTGACTTTCTCAACCAAGAGACCCAGTACTTC. Its protein product is CSVDFLNQETQYF. Supplemented by reference TRBV29-1 and TRBJ2-5, the full variable domain reads SAVISQKPSRDICQRGTSLTIQCQVDSQVTMMFWYRQQPGQSLTLIATANQGSEATYESGFVIDKFPISRPNLTFSTLTVSNMSPEDSSIYLCSVDFLNQETQYFGPGTRLLVL.

This sequence joins TRBV10-1 and TRBJ2-2; D is possibly TRBD1 (5 bases). In germline, CDR1 is WNHNN, CDR2 SYGVQD (reference sequence). V lost 0 bases to trimming and J lost 5 bases, with 7 bases between them. The CDR3 sequence is 14 residues long. The CDR3 coding sequence is TGCGCCAGCAGTGAGTCGTCAGGGACCGGGGAGCTGTTTTTT. It yields the protein CASSESSGTGELFF.

The genes are TRBV7-2 and TRBJ2-5; TRBD2 agrees at 9 bases. The junction had 7 bases not matched to a gene; V was cut back by 0 bases and J by 5 bases. CDR3 length: 16 amino acids. Germline loops: CDR1 SGHTA, CDR2 FQGNSA. The CDR3 nucleotides are TGTGCCAGCAGCTTAGCTAGCGGGGGCACCGTCGAGACCCAGTACTTC. It yields the protein CASSLASGGTVETQYF.

The CDR3 region has the DNA TGCAGCCTCATGGCGGGGGGGCCGATGTATTTT. This codes for CSLMAGGPMYF. The chain is built from TRBV29-1 and TRBJ2-3; 9 bases are shared with TRBD2. The junction had 11 bases not matched to a gene; V was cut back by 8 bases and J by 14 bases. This CDR3 is built from 11 residues. Germline V lookup: CDR1 SQVTM, CDR2 ANQGSEA.

The sample holds one count of this clone. V is TRBV5-6 and J is TRBJ2-1; D perhaps matches TRBD2 (5 bases). V gave up 0 bases and J gave up 3 bases, with 10 bases separating them. Germline V gene data show CDR1 as SGHDT and CDR2 as YYEEEE. This CDR3 region has 15 residues. The CDR3 reads CASSLDSGFYNEQFF. The CDR3 bases are TGTGCCAGCAGCTTGGACTCGGGGTTCTACAATGAGCAGTTCTTC.

The chain carries TRBV11-2 and TRBJ1-1; D unclear. With 3 bases removed from V and 1 base from J, the gap between germline ends came to 9 bases. Germline CDR1 and CDR2: SGHAT and FQNNGV. This CDR3 contains 14 residues. DNA of the CDR3: TGTGCCAGCAGCTTTGGACGGAGGAACACTGAAGCTTTCTTT. It specifies CASSFGRRNTEAFF.

The V and J genes are TRBV2 and TRBJ1-5, with 7 bases fitting TRBD1. Germline assignment: CDR1 SNHLY and CDR2 FYNNEI. Trimming cost V 2 bases and J 2 bases; bases outside gene matches: 0. CDR3 length equals 14 residues. CDR3 bases: TGTGCCAGCAGTGAACAGGGGGGCAATCAGCCCCAGCATTTT. Encoded protein: CASSEQGGNQPQHF.

The chain links TRBV5-6 to TRBJ1-2; D unresolved. This CDR3 region has 15 residues. CDR1 is SGHDT and CDR2 is YYEEEE in the germline V gene. Trimming removed 1 base from V and 2 bases from J, with 12 bases in between. CDR3 residues: CASSLWSADNYGYTF. The DNA for the CDR3 is TGTGCCAGCAGCTTGTGGAGCGCAGACAACTATGGCTACACCTTC.

The CDR3 here is CASSGTFLGQPQHF. CDR3 DNA: TGTGCCAGCAGCGGGACCTTCTTGGGTCAGCCCCAGCATTTT. The chain links TRBV7-2 to TRBJ1-5; D might be TRBD1 (5 bases). V was shortened by 5 bases and J by 6 bases, with 14 bases between the two germline ends. In germline, CDR1 is SGHTA, CDR2 FQGNSA. CDR3 length: 14 amino acids.

This chain joins TRBV5-1 and TRBJ1-3; TRBD1 aligns across 9 bases. There are 13 residues in the CDR3. J lost 8 bases, V lost 4 bases, and 4 bases had no gene match. CDR1 and CDR2 (germline): SGHRS, YFSETQ. This CDR3 is CASSPRQGDTIYF. The CDR3, as DNA: TGCGCCAGCAGCCCTCGACAGGGGGACACCATATATTTT. The full variable domain, rest sourced from reference TRBV5-1 and TRBJ1-3, is KAGVTQTPRYLIKTRGQQVTLSCSPISGHRSVSWYQQTPGQGLQFLFEYFSETQRNKGNFPGRFSGRQFSNSRSEMNVSTLELGDSALYLCASSPRQGDTIYFGEGSWLTVV.

The V gene is TRBV7-2, the J gene TRBJ1-1; unclear D gene. Germline values: CDR1 SGHTA, CDR2 FQGNSA. The ends were cut back, 5 bases at V and 1 base at J, with 17 bases in the middle. This CDR3 is built from 16 residues. Here the CDR3 reads CASSPHTWTGNTEAFF. The CDR3 DNA reads TGTGCCAGCAGCCCACATACGTGGACGGGGAACACTGAAGCTTTCTTT.

This sequence joins TRBV4-1 and TRBJ1-1; perhaps TRBD1 as D (5 bases). V was pared by 1 base and J by 6 bases, with 12 bases between. There are 14 residues in the CDR3. Germline V gene sequence: CDR1 MGHRA, CDR2 YSYEKL. The CDR3 nucleotides are TGCGCCAGCAGCCAAGCACTTAGGGACTCTGAAGCTTTCTTT. Translation gives CASSQALRDSEAFF.

V and J are TRBV6-1 and TRBJ1-2, with 7 bases fitting TRBD1. The CDR3 length is 14 residues. Germline V gene data show CDR1 as MNHNS and CDR2 as SASEGT. V shed 2 bases, J shed 11 bases, and the junction held 11 bases outside the gene matches. CDR3 region: CASSERRQGFRYTF. The CDR3, as DNA: TGTGCCAGCAGTGAAAGGCGACAGGGCTTTAGATACACCTTC.

In its sample, this clone was seen a few times. CDR3 sequence (DNA): TGTGCCAGCGGCCCCGGGACAGCAGCCTACGAGCAGTACTTC. Protein: CASGPGTAAYEQYF. The gene calls are TRBV6-1 and TRBJ2-7; 7 bases align to TRBD1. V gave up 8 bases and J gave up 2 bases; unmatched junction bases: 9. Germline loops: CDR1 MNHNS, CDR2 SASEGT. This CDR3 is 14 amino acids long.

This clone was observed once. V and J are TRBV7-2 and TRBJ1-1; no firm D call. The germline V gene encodes CDR1 SGHTA and CDR2 FQGNSA. The V and J ends lost 1 base and 9 bases respectively, with 9 bases between them. This CDR3 is 12 amino acids long. The DNA for the CDR3 is TGTGCCAGCAGCTTAGATCGCGTCCAAGCTTTCTTT. It yields the protein CASSLDRVQAFF.

CDR3: CATSFDWQSETQYF. CDR3 coding DNA: TGTGCCACCTCGTTCGACTGGCAAAGTGAGACCCAGTACTTC. This chain joins TRBV6-5 and TRBJ2-5; unclear D gene. CDR1 and CDR2 (germline): MNHEY, SVGAGI. V was clipped by 10 bases and J by 5 bases, with 20 bases between them. The CDR3 runs to 14 residues.

This clone is a singleton in its sample. V usage is TRBV5-1 and J usage is TRBJ1-1; TRBD1 aligns across 9 bases. In germline, CDR1 is SGHRS, CDR2 YFSETQ. Trimming took 2 bases from V and 4 from J; bases not matched to a gene: 9. CDR3 length: 16 amino acids. The CDR3 sequence: CASSLTGGAWVTEAFF. CDR3 in DNA: TGCGCCAGCAGCTTAACAGGGGGCGCATGGGTCACTGAAGCTTTCTTT.

J is TRBJ2-5 and V is TRBV7-8; either TRBD1 or TRBD2 may supply D (6 bases each). The end of the DNA fits TRBJ2-7 better, so the J call may be wrong. Germline V gene sequence: CDR1 SGHVS, CDR2 FQNEAQ. This CDR3 has 18 amino acids. CDR3 sequence (DNA): TGTGCCAGCAGCCCCGGGGTAGGGGGGCCAGGGCAGAGGCACGAGCAGTACTTC. Residues: CASSPGVGGPGQRHEQYF.

CDR3 in DNA: TGTGCCAGCAGCTTACCGGGGGGCAGGTCACCCCTCCACTTT. Amino acid sequence: CASSLPGGRSPLHF. V gene TRBV7-4 combines with J gene TRBJ1-6, with D maybe TRBD1 (6 bases). V was shortened by 2 bases and J by 10 bases, with 12 bases between the two germline ends. The CDR3 spans 14 residues. The germline V gene encodes CDR1 SGHVT and CDR2 SQSDAQ. The full variable domain, in which reference TRBV7-4 and TRBJ1-6 provide the parts outside the CDR3, is GAGVSQSPRYKVAKRGRDVALRCDSISGHVTLYWYRQTLGQGSEVLTYSQSDAQRDKSGRPSGRFSAERPERSVSTLKIQRTEQGDSAVYLCASSLPGGRSPLHFGNGTRLTVT.

As DNA, the CDR3 is TGTGCCAGCAGGTCCGGGACGAACACAGATACGCAGTATTTT. Translating gives CASRSGTNTDTQYF. V gene TRBV6-1 combines with J gene TRBJ2-3; D may be TRBD1 or TRBD2 (5 bases each). The CDR3 is 14 residues long. Germline loops: CDR1 MNHNS, CDR2 SASEGT. V lost 6 bases, J lost 2 bases, and 12 bases lay in between.

This clone was counted only a few times. J is TRBJ2-3 and V is TRBV5-1; D remains ambiguous. CDR1 SGHRS and CDR2 YFSETQ come from the germline V gene. The CDR3 totals 15 residues. V shed 0 bases and J shed 3 bases, with 11 bases lying between them. Here the CDR3 reads CASSLDADRTDTQYF. The CDR3 DNA reads as TGCGCCAGCAGCTTGGACGCCGATCGGACAGATACGCAGTATTTT. The whole variable domain, filled in from reference TRBV5-1 and TRBJ2-3, reads KAGVTQTPRYLIKTRGQQVTLSCSPISGHRSVSWYQQTPGQGLQFLFEYFSETQRNKGNFPGRFSGRQFSNSRSEMNVSTLELGDSALYLCASSLDADRTDTQYFGPGTRLTVL.

The V and J genes are TRBV11-1 and TRBJ2-3, with D perhaps TRBD1 (6 bases). The CDR3 consists of 15 residues. CDR1 and CDR2 (germline): SGHAT, FQDESV (reference sequence). V was pared by 5 bases and J by 2 bases, with 14 bases between. DNA for the CDR3: TGTGCCAGCAGCATGGCACAGGGAAACACAGATACGCAGTATTTT. This gives the protein CASSMAQGNTDTQYF.

The J gene is TRBJ1-1, the V gene TRBV5-1; D remains unclear. The CDR3 has 13 residues. From germline, CDR1 is SGHRS and CDR2 YFSETQ. V was trimmed by 5 bases and J by 1 base, leaving 9 bases between them. CDR3 bases: TGCGCCAGCAGACTATCTCCGAACACTGAAGCTTTCTTT. Amino acid sequence: CASRLSPNTEAFF.